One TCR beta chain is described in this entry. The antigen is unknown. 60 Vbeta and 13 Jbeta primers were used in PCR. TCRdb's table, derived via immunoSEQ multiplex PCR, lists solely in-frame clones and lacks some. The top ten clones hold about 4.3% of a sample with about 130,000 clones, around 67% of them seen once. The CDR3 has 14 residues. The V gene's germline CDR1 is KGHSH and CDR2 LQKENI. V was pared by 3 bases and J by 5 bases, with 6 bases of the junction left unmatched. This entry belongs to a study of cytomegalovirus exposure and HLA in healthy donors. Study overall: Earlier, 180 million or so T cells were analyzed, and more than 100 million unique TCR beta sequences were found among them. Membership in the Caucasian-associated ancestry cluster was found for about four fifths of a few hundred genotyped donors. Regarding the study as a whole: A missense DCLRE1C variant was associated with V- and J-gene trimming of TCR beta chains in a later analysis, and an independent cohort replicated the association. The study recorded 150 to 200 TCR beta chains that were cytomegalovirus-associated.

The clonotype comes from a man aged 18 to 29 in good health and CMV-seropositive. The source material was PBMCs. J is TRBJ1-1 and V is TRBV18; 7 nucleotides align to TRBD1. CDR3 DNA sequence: TGTGCCAGCTCACCCGAAAAGGGGGCAACTGAAGCTTTCTTT. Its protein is CASSPEKGATEAFF.